The sequence of this T cell receptor (beta chain) was determined in a study of identical twins. Study outcomes and limitations: The degree of excess twin sharing was weaker in beta out-of-frame sequences. Interpretation of the results relied on cross-sectional statistical analysis and not on following the same donors. Excess low generation probability was seen in twin-shared out-of-frame alpha sequences. With abundant cord blood beta clonotypes, insertions were fewer; memory repertoires showed no such pattern.

This clonotype has more than one count but fewer than ten. The antigen remains unidentified. TCRdb reprocessed the 5' RACE reads with MiXCR, giving one entry per CDR3 protein. The table has around 300,000 distinct CDR3 sequences, about 8.9% seen once. The sample also formed part of further work on yellow fever vaccine responses in identical twins.

Sequenced input: memory (CD45RO+) T cells sorted from blood. This clonotype originated in a woman aged 18 to 35 in good health.

The DNA for the CDR3 is TGTGCCAGCAGCGCGGAACTTGACTGGCTAACTAGCACAGATACGCAGTATTTT. The encoded protein is CASSAELDWLTSTDTQYF. This chain connects TRBV2 to TRBJ2-3, with D hard to call. The ends were cut back, 6 bases at V and 0 bases at J, with 22 bases in the middle. This CDR3 has 18 residues. Germline CDR1 is SNHLY and CDR2 is FYNNEI. The variable domain in full, completed from reference TRBV2 and TRBJ2-3, reads EPEVTQTPSHQVTQMGQEVILRCVPISNHLYFYWYRQILGQKVEFLVSFYNNEISEKSEIFDDQFSVERPDGSNFTLKIRSTKLEDSAMYFCASSAELDWLTSTDTQYFGPGTRLTVL.